This TCR beta chain was captured in a study of blood T cells in healthy people across ages. Study conclusions and caveats: Greater diversity and more naive CD4+ cells were seen in long-lived donors than in aged donors. CMV status of donors was not determined, possibly confounding expanded clonotype changes.

Alongside a J-beta primer mix, a sample-barcoded 5' primer served in a second PCR lasting about 7 to 12 cycles. Each CDR3 protein gets one entry after TCRdb re-called the 5' RACE reads with MiXCR. This table holds about 1 million distinct CDR3 sequences, 25% found once. Germline CDR1 SNHLY, CDR2 FYNNEI. This CDR3 is built from 14 residues. Trimming left V 4 bases short and J 2 bases short, with 12 bases between. Only a few counts were recorded for this clonotype. Its antigen is not known. This same sample was also taken into another study, of T cells of mothers and their children.

This TCR was sampled from a girl aged 2-10 years in good health. The sequencing input was blood. The chain joins TRBV2 to TRBJ2-7, with a possible D match to TRBD1 (5 bases). CDR3 residues: CASSGDSLPYEQYF. DNA for the CDR3: TGTGCCAGCAGTGGAGACAGTCTCCCCTACGAGCAGTACTTC.